This T cell receptor beta chain was sequenced in a study of cytomegalovirus exposure and HLA in healthy donors. Study-wide background: As an earlier analysis found, roughly 170 million T cells yielded 90 million to 140 million unique TCR beta sequences. Tens of millions of unique TCRs from HLA-typed donors were held in an early data release.

Trimming took off 1 base at V and 4 bases at J, with 11 bases between the two ends. The length of the CDR3 is 15 residues. The germline V gene has CDR1 SGHRS and CDR2 YFSETQ. PCR primers comprised 60 Vbeta and 13 Jbeta primers. The table came from immunoSEQ multiplex PCR; TCRdb's copy has only in-frame clones and leaves some out. The repertoire holds more than 85,000 clones, with about three quarters as singletons. The sequencing input was PBMCs. V is TRBV5-1 and J is TRBJ1-4, with a possible D match to TRBD1 (5 bases). The source of this sequence is a boy younger than 18 in good health and CMV-seronegative. CDR3 DNA sequence: TGCGCCAGCAGCTTGACCGGGACTGGTAATGAAAAACTGTTTTTT. This translates into CASSLTGTGNEKLFF.